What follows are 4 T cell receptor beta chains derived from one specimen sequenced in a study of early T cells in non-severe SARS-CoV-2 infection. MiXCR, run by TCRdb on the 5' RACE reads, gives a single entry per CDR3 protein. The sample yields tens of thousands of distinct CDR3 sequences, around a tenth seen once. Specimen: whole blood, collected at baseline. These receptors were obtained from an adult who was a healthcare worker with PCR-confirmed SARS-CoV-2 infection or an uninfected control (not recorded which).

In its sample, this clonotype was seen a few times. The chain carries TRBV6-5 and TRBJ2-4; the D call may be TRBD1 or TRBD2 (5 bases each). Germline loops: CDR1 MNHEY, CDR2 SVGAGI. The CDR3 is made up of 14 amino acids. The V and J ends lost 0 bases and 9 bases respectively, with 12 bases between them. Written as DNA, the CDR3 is TGTGCCAGCAGTTACTCGATGGGGGATAGCATTCAGTACTTC. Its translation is CASSYSMGDSIQYF.

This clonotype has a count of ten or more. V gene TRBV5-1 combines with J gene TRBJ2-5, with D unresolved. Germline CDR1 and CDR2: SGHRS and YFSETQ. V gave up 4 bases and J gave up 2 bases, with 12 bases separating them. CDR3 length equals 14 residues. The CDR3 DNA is TGCGCCAGCAGCATCTCGACAACTCAAGAGACCCAGTACTTC. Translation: CASSISTTQETQYF.

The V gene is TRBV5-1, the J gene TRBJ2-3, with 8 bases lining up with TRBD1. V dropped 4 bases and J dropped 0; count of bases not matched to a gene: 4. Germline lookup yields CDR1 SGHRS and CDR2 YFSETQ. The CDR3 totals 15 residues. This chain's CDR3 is CASSQGQGSTDTQYF. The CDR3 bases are TGCGCCAGCAGCCAAGGACAGGGAAGCACAGATACGCAGTATTTT.

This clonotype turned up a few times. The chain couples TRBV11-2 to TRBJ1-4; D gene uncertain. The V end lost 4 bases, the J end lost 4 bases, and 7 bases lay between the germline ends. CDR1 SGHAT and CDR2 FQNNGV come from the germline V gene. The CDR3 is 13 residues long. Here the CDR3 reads CASSSPNNEKLFF. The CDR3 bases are TGTGCCAGCAGCTCGCCCAATAATGAAAAACTGTTTTTT.